This record concerns one TCR beta chain sequence. The sample is drawn from a study of blood T cell repertoires in COVID-19. About the research overall: Acute-phase and convalescent COVID-19 samples originated in the United States, Italy and Spain. Sources were T cells, B-cell-depleted T cells, or PBMCs; the material itself was cDNA or gDNA.

Sequencing was performed with immunoSEQ multiplex PCR; in TCRdb, only in-frame clones are kept and a portion is missing. The sample shows 95,000 to 150,000 clones, approximately 85% of them seen only once. One Seattle source followed patients from active infection through their disease course. The CDR3 extends over 14 amino acids. The junction had 4 bases not matched to a gene; V was cut back by 6 bases and J by 3 bases. Germline values: CDR1 LNHDA, CDR2 SQIVND (reference sequence). The V gene is TRBV19, the J gene TRBJ2-2; 7 nucleotides line up with TRBD1. This sequence originates from a woman over 75 with COVID-19, enrolled during active disease. The material sequenced was peripheral blood. The CDR3 protein is CASSRDSYTGELFF. CDR3 bases: TGTGCCAGTAGCCGGGACAGCTACACCGGGGAGCTGTTTTTT.